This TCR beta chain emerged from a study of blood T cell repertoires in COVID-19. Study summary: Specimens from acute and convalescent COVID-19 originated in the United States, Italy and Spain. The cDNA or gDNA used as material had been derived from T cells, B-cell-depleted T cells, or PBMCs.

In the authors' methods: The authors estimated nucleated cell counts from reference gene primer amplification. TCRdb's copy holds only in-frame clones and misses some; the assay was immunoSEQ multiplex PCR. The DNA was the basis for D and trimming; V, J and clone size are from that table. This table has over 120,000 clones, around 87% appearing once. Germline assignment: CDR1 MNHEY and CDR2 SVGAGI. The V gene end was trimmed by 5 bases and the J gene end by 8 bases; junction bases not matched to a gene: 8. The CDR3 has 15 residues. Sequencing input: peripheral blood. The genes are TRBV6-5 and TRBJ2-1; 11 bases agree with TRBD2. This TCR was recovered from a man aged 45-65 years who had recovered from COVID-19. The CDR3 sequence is CASSITSGGFYEQFF. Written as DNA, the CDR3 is TGTGCCAGCAGTATAACTAGCGGGGGCTTTTATGAGCAGTTCTTC.